The text below deals with one T cell receptor beta chain. No antigen is known for it. The entry originates in a study of cytomegalovirus exposure and HLA in healthy donors. Vbeta (60) and Jbeta (13) primers were used in the PCR. Clones were sequenced by immunoSEQ multiplex PCR, and TCRdb holds only the in-frame ones, with some missing. This sample yields some 150,000 clones, of which approximately 81% are seen a single time; more than 2% belongs to the top ten. Overall study results and limits: Most TCR sequences proved rare, with some public TCRs found in many donors.

Source material: PBMCs. The source of this sequence is a boy younger than 10 in good health and CMV-seronegative.

Here the CDR3 reads CASGLVLGQASYEQYF. In nucleotides, the CDR3 is TGTGCTAGTGGTTTGGTACTTGGGCAGGCGTCCTACGAGCAGTACTTC. The chain employs TRBV12-5 and TRBJ2-7; no definite D call. The V and J ends lost 0 bases and 1 base respectively, with 13 bases between them. CDR3 length equals 16 residues. Germline V CDR1 and CDR2: LGHNT, FRNRAP.